The present TCR beta chain was sequenced within a study of cytomegalovirus exposure and HLA in healthy donors. Study as a whole: According to later analysis, the same platform produced the approximately 130 validation and under 750 first-cohort repertoires. General study results and limits: The authors listed 150 to 200 TCR beta chains as cytomegalovirus-associated.

Here immunoSEQ multiplex PCR was the method, and the copy in TCRdb shows in-frame clones only, minus some. This table has about 150,000 clones, 86% appearing once. The donors were members of the validation cohort comprising 120 subjects, separate from the roughly 700-subject first cohort. CDR1 is SGHTA and CDR2 is FQGNSA in the germline V gene. V gave up 1 base and J gave up 4 bases; unmatched junction bases: 6. The CDR3 contains 16 residues. Points on this clone: The antigen is not known.

The sample consisted of PBMCs. The rearrangement uses TRBV7-2 and TRBJ1-3; 8 positions agree with TRBD1. This TCR was sampled from a human donor in good health. The CDR3 is CASSLGSWDRGNTIYF. CDR3 DNA: TGTGCCAGCAGCTTAGGGTCCTGGGACAGGGGAAACACCATATATTTT.